The T cell receptor beta chain under discussion was sequenced for a study of T-cell reconstitution after alpha-beta-depleted transplantation in children (dated by TCRdb to 2016 to 2017). About the study as a whole: Using TCR repertoire profiling, the study quantitatively followed how T-cell immune reconstitution unfolded in children after TCRalphabeta/CD19-depleted allogeneic hematopoietic cell transplantation.

Library construction relied on PCR. Sequenced on an Illumina HiSeq 2500. To normalize quantification of the TCRbeta repertoire, the TCR libraries were built with molecular barcoding that relied on unique molecular identifiers. TCRdb itself trimmed the public reads at Q25 with fastp, ran MiXCR and retained productive beta chains. Rows are unified per CDR3 protein, each entry keeping the most common DNA and genes. For this sample the table gives fewer than 550,000 distinct CDR3 sequences, of which about 10% were detected only once. The ten largest clones take up around 15% of the sample. The treatment or condition label here, explained by the study, means: allogeneic hematopoietic cell transplantation with graft depleted of TCRalphabeta T cells and CD19 B cells. The transplant recipients were children given TCRalphabeta/CD19-depleted allogeneic hematopoietic cell grafts. The full study reports these points: The high TCRbeta diversity at day 60 in some patients was ascribed to recipient T cells and intrathymic progenitors that had survived conditioning. The apparently early recovery of alphabetaT-cell counts about two months after transplant reportedly depended on only several hundred rapidly expanded clones that came from non-depleted graft cells. Hyperexpanded clone frequencies declined over subsequent months; after one year, T-cell counts and TCRbeta diversity were mostly attributed to newly produced T cells.

This clonotype was counted between two and nine times. Its specific antigen is unknown. One base away there is no much larger clone; base qualities are not given. From the cysteine up to the phenylalanine, the CDR3 has a length of 11 residues. Only the CDR3 part of the read is kept: 33 bases, read in frame from the first base. Taken from the germline V gene, the CDR1 and CDR2 loops are SGHDN and FVKESK. Trimming removed 3 bases from V and 9 bases from J, leaving 7 bases between the germline ends. Sequencing used PBMCs, mostly from graft donor cells, obtained 180 days after TCRalphabeta/CD19-depleted stem cell transplant. Recombination joined TRBV14 with TRBJ2-3; no D segment can be confidently identified. This sequence was found in a female patient aged 2-9 years who had a stem cell transplant for aplastic anemia, so the T cells may come from the graft donor. The CDR3 protein sequence reads: CASSQVGTQYF. The nucleotide sequence reads TGTGCCAGCAGCCAGGTTGGAACGCAGTATTTT.